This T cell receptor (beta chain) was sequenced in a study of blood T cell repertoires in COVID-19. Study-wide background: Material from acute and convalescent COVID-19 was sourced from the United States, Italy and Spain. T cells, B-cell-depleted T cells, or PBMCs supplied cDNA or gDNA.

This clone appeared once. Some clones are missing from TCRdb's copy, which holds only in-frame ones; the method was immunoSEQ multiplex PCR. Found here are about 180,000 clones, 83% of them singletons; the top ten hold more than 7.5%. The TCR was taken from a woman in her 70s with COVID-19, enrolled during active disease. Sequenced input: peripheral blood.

This CDR3 reads CASSPGGSTDTQYF. Written as DNA, the CDR3 is TGTGCCAGCAGCCCGGGGGGATCCACAGATACGCAGTATTTT. The V gene is TRBV7-9, the J gene TRBJ2-3; 7 nucleotides match TRBD2. Germline CDR1 and CDR2: SEHNR and FQNEAQ (reference sequence). With V trimmed by 5 bases and J by 2 bases, 4 bases remained unmatched. The CDR3 runs to 14 residues.